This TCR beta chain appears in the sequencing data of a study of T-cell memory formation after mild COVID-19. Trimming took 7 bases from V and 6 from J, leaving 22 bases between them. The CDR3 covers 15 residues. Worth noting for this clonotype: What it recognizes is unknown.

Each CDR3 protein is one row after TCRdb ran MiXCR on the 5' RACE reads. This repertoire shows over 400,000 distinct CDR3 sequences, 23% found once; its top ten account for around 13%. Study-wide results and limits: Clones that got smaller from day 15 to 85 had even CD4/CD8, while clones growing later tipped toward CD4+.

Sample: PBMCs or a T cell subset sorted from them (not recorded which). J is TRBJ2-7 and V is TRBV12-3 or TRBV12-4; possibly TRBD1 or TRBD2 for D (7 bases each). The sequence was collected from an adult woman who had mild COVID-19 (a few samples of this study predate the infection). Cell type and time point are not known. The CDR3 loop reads CASTWGGGRGFEQYF. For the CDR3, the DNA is TGTGCCAGCACCTGGGGGGGTGGCAGGGGGTTCGAGCAGTACTTC.